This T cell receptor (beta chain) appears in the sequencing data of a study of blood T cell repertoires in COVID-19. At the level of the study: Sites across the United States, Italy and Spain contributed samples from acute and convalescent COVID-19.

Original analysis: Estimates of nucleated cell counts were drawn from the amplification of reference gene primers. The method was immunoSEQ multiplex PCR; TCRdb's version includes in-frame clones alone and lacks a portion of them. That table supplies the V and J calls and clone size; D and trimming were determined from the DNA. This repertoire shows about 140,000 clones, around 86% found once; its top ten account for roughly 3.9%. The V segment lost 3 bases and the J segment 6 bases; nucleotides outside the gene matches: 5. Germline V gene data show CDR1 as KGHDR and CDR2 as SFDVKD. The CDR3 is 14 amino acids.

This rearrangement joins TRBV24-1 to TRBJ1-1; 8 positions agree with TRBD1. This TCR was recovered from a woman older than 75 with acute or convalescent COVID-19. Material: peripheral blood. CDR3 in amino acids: CATSDPKQGAEAFF. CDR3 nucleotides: TGTGCCACCAGTGATCCAAAACAGGGGGCTGAAGCTTTCTTT.